This TCR beta chain was captured by sequencing in a study of PD-L1 blockade in urothelial cancer. The V gene's germline CDR1 is LNHNV and CDR2 YYDKDF (reference sequence). With 4 bases clipped from V and 1 base from J, the junction kept 4 bases outside the gene matches. The CDR3 is 15 amino acids. Time point noted: pretreatment peripheral blood. Assay used: immunoSEQ multiplex PCR; TCRdb lists only in-frame clones, some missing. Counted here are roughly 45,000 clones, approximately 80% occurring once; the ten biggest clones make up 16%. The material was PBMCs, obtained around atezolizumab (anti-PD-L1) treatment. The V gene is TRBV15, the J gene TRBJ1-1; 9 positions match TRBD1. The receptor's source is a man aged 60 to 69 with urothelial cancer. CDR3 coding DNA: TGTGCCACCAGCAATCCGGGACAGGGGAACACTGAAGCTTTCTTT. Its translation is CATSNPGQGNTEAFF. Based on the CDR3 plus reference TRBV15 and TRBJ1-1, the full variable domain is DAMVIQNPRYQVTQFGKPVTLSCSQTLNHNVMYWYQQKSSQAPKLLFHYYDKDFNNEADTPDNFQSRRPNTSFCFLDIRSPGLGDTAMYLCATSNPGQGNTEAFFGQGTRLTVV.